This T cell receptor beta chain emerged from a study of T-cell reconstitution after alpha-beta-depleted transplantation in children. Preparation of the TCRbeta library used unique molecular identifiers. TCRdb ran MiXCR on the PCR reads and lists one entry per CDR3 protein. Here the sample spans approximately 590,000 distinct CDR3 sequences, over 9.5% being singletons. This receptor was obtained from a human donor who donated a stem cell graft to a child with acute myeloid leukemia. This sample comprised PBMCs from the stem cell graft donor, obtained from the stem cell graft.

CDR3 sequence: CATSRDGSRANTEAFF. The CDR3 DNA reads TGTGCCACCAGCAGAGATGGGTCGAGGGCGAACACTGAAGCTTTCTTT. The chain has TRBV15 and TRBJ1-1; D call uncertain. CDR1 is LNHNV, CDR2 YYDKDF, per germline (reference sequence). The V gene lost 0 bases and the J gene lost 1 base, with 12 bases spanning the gap. This CDR3 region has 16 residues. The variable domain in full, completed from reference TRBV15 and TRBJ1-1, reads DAMVIQNPRYQVTQFGKPVTLSCSQTLNHNVMYWYQQKSSQAPKLLFHYYDKDFNNEADTPDNFQSRRPNTSFCFLDIRSPGLGDTAMYLCATSRDGSRANTEAFFGQGTRLTVV.